The 7 T cell receptor beta chains given below trace back to one sample, sequenced in a study of Graves' ophthalmopathy and Graves' hyperthyroidism. RNA served as the template for amplifying TCR beta CDR3 regions. An opening RT-PCR round employed HTBI primers and preceded a second-round multiplex PCR. From the multiplex PCR reads, TCRdb called clonotypes with MiXCR, one entry per CDR3 protein. This sample has over a million distinct CDR3 sequences, with roughly 35% found just once. The sample was peripheral blood or thyroid tissue (not recorded which). The receptors stem from an adult man with Graves' hyperthyroidism.

Many counts were recorded for this clonotype. V gene TRBV2 combines with J gene TRBJ1-4; a possible D gene is TRBD1 (5 bases). Trimming took 4 bases from V and 5 from J, leaving 11 bases between them. CDR3 length: 14 amino acids. The V gene's germline CDR1 is SNHLY and CDR2 FYNNEI. The CDR3 here is CASSVQGRNEKLFF. CDR3 bases: TGTGCCAGCAGTGTTCAGGGTAGAAATGAAAAACTGTTTTTT.

This clonotype was detected many times. The J gene is TRBJ1-6, the V gene TRBV7-9; TRBD1 matches 8 bases. The CDR3 has 15 residues. Germline V CDR1 and CDR2: SEHNR, FQNEAQ (reference sequence). The ends lost 3 bases at V and 9 bases at J; junction bases unmatched: 7. CDR3 residues: CASSFEQGGSSPLHF. DNA for the CDR3: TGTGCCAGCAGCTTCGAACAGGGGGGCAGTTCACCCCTCCACTTT.

As regards this clonotype: A much more abundant neighbour one base away suggests this may be a read error. The rearrangement links TRBV10-3 to TRBJ1-3; D gene unclear. Germline V gene data show CDR1 as ENHRY and CDR2 as SYGVKD. CDR3 length equals 12 residues. CDR3 protein: CAISVGRNTTYF. CDR3 coding DNA: TGTGCCATCAGTGTAGGGAGAAACACCACATATTTT.

The J gene is TRBJ2-7, the V gene TRBV7-2, with D uncertain. This CDR3 spans 14 amino acids. Germline V lookup: CDR1 SGHTA, CDR2 FQGNSA. Trimming stripped 5 bases from V and 0 bases from J, with 11 bases between. In DNA form, the CDR3 reads TGTGCCAGCAGCCTCCCTCGGGCCTCCTACGAGCAGTACTTC. It is translated as CASSLPRASYEQYF.

This clonotype was seen many times. The chain has TRBV19 and TRBJ1-3; D is possibly TRBD1 (5 bases). The CDR3 runs to 15 residues. The V gene lost 0 bases and the J gene lost 2 bases, with 8 bases spanning the gap. The germline V gene encodes CDR1 LNHDA and CDR2 SQIVND (reference sequence). The CDR3 protein is CASSIDGTAGNTIYF. CDR3 nucleotide sequence: TGTGCCAGTAGTATAGATGGGACGGCTGGAAACACCATATATTTT.

This clonotype was counted only a few times. The junction shows a germline mismatch at one end, possibly a read error. The chain carries TRBV20-1 and TRBJ2-7; TRBD2 matches at 9 bases. Germline V CDR1 and CDR2: DFQATT, SNEGSKA (reference sequence). There are 13 residues in the CDR3. In DNA, the CDR3 is TGCAGTGCTAGTGATAGCGGGAGACCCAGACAAAACTTC. Its translation: CSASDSGRPRQNF.

CDR3 in amino acids: CAGRMLSGNTIYF. The DNA of the CDR3 is TGTGCCGGACGGATGCTTTCTGGAAACACCATATATTTT. This chain uses TRBV10-3 with TRBJ1-3; D unclear. The germline gives CDR1 ENHRY, CDR2 SYGVKD. V lost 11 bases and J 1 base, leaving 12 bases between the germline ends. This CDR3 spans 13 amino acids.